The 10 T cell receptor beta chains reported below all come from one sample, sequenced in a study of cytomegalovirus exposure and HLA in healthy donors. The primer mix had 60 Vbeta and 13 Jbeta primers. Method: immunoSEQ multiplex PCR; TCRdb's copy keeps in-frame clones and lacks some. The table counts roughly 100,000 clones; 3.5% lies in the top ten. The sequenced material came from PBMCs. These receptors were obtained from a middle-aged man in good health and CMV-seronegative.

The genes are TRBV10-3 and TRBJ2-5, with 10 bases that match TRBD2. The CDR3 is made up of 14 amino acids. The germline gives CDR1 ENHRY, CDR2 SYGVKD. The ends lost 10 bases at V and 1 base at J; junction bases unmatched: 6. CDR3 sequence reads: CATSGGTPQETQYF. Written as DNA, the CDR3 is TGTGCCACTAGCGGGGGAACCCCCCAAGAGACCCAGTACTTC.

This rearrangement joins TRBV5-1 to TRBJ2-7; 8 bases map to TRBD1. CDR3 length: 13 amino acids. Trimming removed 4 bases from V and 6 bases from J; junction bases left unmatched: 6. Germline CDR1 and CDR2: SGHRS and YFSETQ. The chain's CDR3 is CASSKTGGGEQYF. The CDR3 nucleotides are TGCGCCAGCAGCAAAACAGGGGGAGGCGAGCAGTACTTC.

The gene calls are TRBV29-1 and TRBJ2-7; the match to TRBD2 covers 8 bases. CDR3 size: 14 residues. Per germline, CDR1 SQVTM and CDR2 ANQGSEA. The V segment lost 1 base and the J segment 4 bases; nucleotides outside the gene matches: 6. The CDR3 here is CSVEVTGGGYEQYF. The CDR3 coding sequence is TGCAGCGTTGAAGTGACAGGCGGGGGGTACGAGCAGTACTTC.

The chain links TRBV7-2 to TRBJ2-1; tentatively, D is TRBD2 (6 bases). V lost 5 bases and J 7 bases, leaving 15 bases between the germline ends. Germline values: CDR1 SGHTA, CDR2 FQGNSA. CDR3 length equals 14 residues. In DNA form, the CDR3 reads TGTGCCAGCAGCGTTTACCGGGAGAGAAATGAGCAGTTCTTC. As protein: CASSVYRERNEQFF.

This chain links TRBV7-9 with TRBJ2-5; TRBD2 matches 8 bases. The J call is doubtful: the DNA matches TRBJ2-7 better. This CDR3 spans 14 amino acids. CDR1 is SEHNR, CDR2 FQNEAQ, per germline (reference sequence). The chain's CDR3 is CASSKTGGFHEQYF. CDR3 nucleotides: TGTGCCAGCAGCAAAACGGGAGGGTTTCACGAGCAGTACTTC.

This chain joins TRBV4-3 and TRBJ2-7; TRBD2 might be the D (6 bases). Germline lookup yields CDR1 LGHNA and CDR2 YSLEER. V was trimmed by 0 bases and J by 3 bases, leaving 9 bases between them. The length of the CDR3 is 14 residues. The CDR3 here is CASSQELGGYEQYF. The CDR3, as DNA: TGCGCCAGCAGCCAAGAACTCGGGGGCTACGAGCAGTACTTC.

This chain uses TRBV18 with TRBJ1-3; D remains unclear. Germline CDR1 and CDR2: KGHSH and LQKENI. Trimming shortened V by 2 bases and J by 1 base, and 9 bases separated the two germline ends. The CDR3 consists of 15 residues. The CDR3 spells CASSPSPTSGNTIYF. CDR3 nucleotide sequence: TGTGCCAGCTCACCAAGTCCCACTTCTGGAAACACCATATATTTT.

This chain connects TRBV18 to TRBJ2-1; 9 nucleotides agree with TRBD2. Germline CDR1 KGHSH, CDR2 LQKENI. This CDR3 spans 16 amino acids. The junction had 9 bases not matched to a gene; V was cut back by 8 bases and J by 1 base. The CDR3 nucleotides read TGTGCCAGCCGCAGCGCTAGCGGGATTTCCTACAATGAGCAGTTCTTC. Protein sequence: CASRSASGISYNEQFF.

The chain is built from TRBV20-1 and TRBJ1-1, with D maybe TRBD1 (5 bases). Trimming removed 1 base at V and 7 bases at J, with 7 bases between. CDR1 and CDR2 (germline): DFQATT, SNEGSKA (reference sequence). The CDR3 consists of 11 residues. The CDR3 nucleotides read TGCAGTGCTAGAGCAGGGTATGAAGCTTTCTTT. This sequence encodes CSARAGYEAFF.

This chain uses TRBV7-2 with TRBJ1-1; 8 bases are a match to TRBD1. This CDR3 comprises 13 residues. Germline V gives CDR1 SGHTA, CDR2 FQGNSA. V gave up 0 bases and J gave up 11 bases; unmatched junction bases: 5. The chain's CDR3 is CASSLADRGNAFF. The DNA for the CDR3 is TGTGCCAGCAGCTTAGCTGACAGGGGTAACGCTTTCTTT.